A selection of T cell receptor beta chains follows, all from one sample in a study of radiation and T cells in renal cell carcinoma. Profiled with immunoSEQ multiplex PCR; TCRdb holds only in-frame clones, not every one. The data show approximately 21,000 clones, 45% to 55% seen once. The source material was tumor tissue, sampled from a patient whose treatment was nephrectomy without radiotherapy. The source is a human donor with renal cell carcinoma. Each CDR3 is given with its conserved first and last residue. The D gene is left open where the match is weak. Size is omitted from some rows. Given values are once, few, many or a class for expanded clones.

clone size | J gene | CDR3 length | D gene | V gene | CDR3 DNA | CDR3 protein
NA | TRBJ1-1 | 12 | NA | TRBV11-1 | TGTGCCAGCAGCCCTACTGTCGGTGAAGCTTTCTTT | CASSPTVGEAFF
NA | TRBJ2-7 | 13 | NA | TRBV7-2 | TGTGCCAGCAGCGTAGGGGCCTCCTACGAGCAGTACTTC | CASSVGASYEQYF
NA | TRBJ2-2 | 15 | NA | TRBV7-2 | TGTGCCAGCAGCTTAGTGCGGCAGGACACCGGGGAGCTGTTTTTT | CASSLVRQDTGELFF
medium-sized | TRBJ1-1 | 16 | NA | TRBV5-4 | TGTGCCAGCAGCCCACCACTGGGGCGCCCGGACACTGAAGCTTTCTTT | CASSPPLGRPDTEAFF
medium-sized | TRBJ1-2 | 15 | NA | TRBV21-1 | TGTGCCAGCAAGCACACGGCAGGCGGAAACTATGGCTACACCTTC | CASKHTAGGNYGYTF
NA | TRBJ1-1 | 16 | TRBD1 | TRBV5-1 | TGCGCCAGCAGCTTGGAGGCGGACAGGTGGGACACTGAAGCTTTCTTT | CASSLEADRWDTEAFF
NA | TRBJ2-2 | 16 | TRBD1 | TRBV6-6 | TGTGCCAGCAGCGTAATGACAGGGTATGCCACCGGGGAGCTGTTTTTT | CASSVMTGYATGELFF
NA | TRBJ1-1 | 14 | NA | TRBV19 | TGTGCCAGTAGTATGGGACGGGGGGAGTCTGAAGCTTTCTTT | CASSMGRGESEAFF
NA | TRBJ2-7 | 13 | NA | TRBV10-3 | TGTGCCATCAGTGGCCAAGACAGCTACGAGCAGTACTTC | CAISGQDSYEQYF
NA | TRBJ2-7 | 16 | TRBD1 | TRBV27 | TGTGCCAGCAGTATGGACAGGGAATGGGCTCTTTACGAGCAGTACTTC | CASSMDREWALYEQYF
few | TRBJ2-7 | 13 | TRBD1 | TRBV7-2 | TGTGCCACCCTCCGACAGGGGGCCTACGAGCAGTACTTC | CATLRQGAYEQYF
NA | TRBJ2-7 | 14 | NA | TRBV6-6 | TGTGCCAGCATAAGATGGGCGGTTTCCTACGAGCAGTACTTC | CASIRWAVSYEQYF
many | TRBJ1-6 | 15 | NA | TRBV10-3 | TGTGCCATCAGTGAGTTGCAGGGTTCGGGTTCACCCCTCCACTTT | CAISELQGSGSPLHF
NA | TRBJ1-1 | 15 | NA | TRBV5-4 | TGTGCCAGCAGCTTGGCATTTGGTGCGAACACTGAAGCTTTCTTT | CASSLAFGANTEAFF
NA | TRBJ2-3 | 16 | TRBD2 | TRBV5-4 | TGTGCCAGCAGCCCGACTAGCGGGGGGGCGGCAGATACGCAGTATTTT | CASSPTSGGAADTQYF
NA | TRBJ2-7 | 14 | TRBD1 | TRBV10-3 | TGTGCCATCAGTCGACAGGGCTTTATCTACGAGCAGTACTTC | CAISRQGFIYEQYF
NA | TRBJ2-1 | 16 | TRBD2 | TRBV2 | TGTGCCAGCTTGATGGGGACTAGCGGGTCCTACAATGAGCAGTTCTTC | CASLMGTSGSYNEQFF
NA | TRBJ2-5 | 14 | NA | TRBV29-1 | TGCAGCGTTGACTCCGGGTCGACCCAAGAGACCCAGTACTTC | CSVDSGSTQETQYF
NA | TRBJ1-1 | 17 | NA | TRBV7-2 | TGTGCCAGCAGCTTAGACCCCGATTTACCCATGAACACTGAAGCTTTCTTT | CASSLDPDLPMNTEAFF
NA | TRBJ2-5 | 16 | NA | TRBV29-1 | TGCAGCACCCAGGGGGGGTCCGTGGCGGCTCAAGAGACCCAGTACTTC | CSTQGGSVAAQETQYF
NA | TRBJ1-2 | 14 | NA | TRBV30 | TGTGCCTGGTCAGGGCAGGTTTTAAACTATGGCTACACCTTC | CAWSGQVLNYGYTF
NA | TRBJ2-1 | 16 | TRBD2 | TRBV11-2 | TGTGCCAGCAGCTCCTCTAGCGGGGGGACCTACAATGAGCAGTTCTTC | CASSSSSGGTYNEQFF
NA | TRBJ1-4 | 17 | NA | TRBV5-1 | TGCGCCAGCAGCTTGTGGGCAGGGTCGGGACCTGGGGAAAAACTGTTTTTT | CASSLWAGSGPGEKLFF
few | TRBJ2-1 | 14 | TRBD1 | TRBV7-9 | TGTGCCAGCAGCCCGGGACAGGTTACGAAGGGGCAGTTCTTC | CASSPGQVTKGQFF
NA | TRBJ2-5 | 14 | NA | TRBV10-3 | TGTGCCATCAGTGACTGGGGTTACCAAGAGACCCAGTACTTC | CAISDWGYQETQYF
once | TRBJ2-5 | 16 | NA | TRBV10-3 | TGTGCCATCAGTGAGCCCGCTGGCGGGCCTGGGGAGACCCAGTACTTC | CAISEPAGGPGETQYF
NA | TRBJ2-3 | 18 | TRBD2 | TRBV4-3 | TGCGCCAGCAGCCAAGACATTGGCGGGACTAGCTCAGCAGATACGCAGTATTTT | CASSQDIGGTSSADTQYF
NA | TRBJ1-6 | 17 | NA | TRBV5-4 | TGTGCCAGCAGTTTTCGGGGGTCAGGACAGCATAATTCACCCCTCCACTTT | CASSFRGSGQHNSPLHF
NA | TRBJ2-1 | 17 | TRBD2 | TRBV5-6 | TGTGCCAGCAGCTTGGTGGCTAGCGGTTTCTCCTACAATGAGCAGTTCTTC | CASSLVASGFSYNEQFF
NA | TRBJ2-1 | 15 | NA | TRBV4-1 | TGCGCCAGCAGCCAGAAGACAAGTTCCTACAATGAGCAGTTCTTC | CASSQKTSSYNEQFF